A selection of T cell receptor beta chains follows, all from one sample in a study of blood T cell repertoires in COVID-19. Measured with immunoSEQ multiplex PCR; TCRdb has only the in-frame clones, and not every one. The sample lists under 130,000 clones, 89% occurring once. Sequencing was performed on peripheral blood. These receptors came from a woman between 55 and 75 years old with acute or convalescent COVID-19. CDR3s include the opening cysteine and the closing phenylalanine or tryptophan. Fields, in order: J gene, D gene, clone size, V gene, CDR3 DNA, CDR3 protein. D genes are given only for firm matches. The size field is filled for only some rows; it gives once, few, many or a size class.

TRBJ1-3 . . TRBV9 TGTGCCAGCAGCGTAGCAGGGACTGGAAACACCATATATTTT CASSVAGTGNTIYF
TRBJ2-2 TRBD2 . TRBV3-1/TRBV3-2 TGTGCCAGCAGTCCCACTAGCGGGACGACGAACACCGGGGAGCTGTTTTTT CASSPTSGTTNTGELFF
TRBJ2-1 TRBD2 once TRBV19 TGTGCCAGTAGTCTTGGGGGAGGGACCTACAATGAGCAGTTCTTC CASSLGGGTYNEQFF
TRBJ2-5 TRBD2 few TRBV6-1 TGTGCCAGCAGTGACGCGGGGGGAAGGGAGACCCAGTACTTC CASSDAGGRETQYF
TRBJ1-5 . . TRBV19 TGTGCCAGTAGTGACACACAAGTCCAGCCCCAGCATTTT CASSDTQVQPQHF
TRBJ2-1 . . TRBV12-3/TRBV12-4 TGTGCCAGCAGTTTATCGAGGGAGCCGTTCTTC CASSLSREPFF
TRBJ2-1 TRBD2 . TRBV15 TGTGCCACCAGCAGCGTAGCGGGAGCAATTAGTGAGCAGTTCTTC CATSSVAGAISEQFF
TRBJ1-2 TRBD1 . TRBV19 TGTGCCAGTAGCCAACTAGGACAGGGATTAAGCTACACCTTC CASSQLGQGLSYTF
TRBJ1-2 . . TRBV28 TGTGCCAGCAGTTCTTCCCACCAGGGGACCGCCTATGGCTACACCTTC CASSSSHQGTAYGYTF
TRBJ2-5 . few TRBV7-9 TGTGCCAGCAGCTCCACAACCACATGGCAAGAGACCCAGTACTTC CASSSTTTWQETQYF
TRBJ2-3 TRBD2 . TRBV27 TGTGCCAGCACCCCTAGCGGGAGGGTCCCTAGCACAGATACGCAGTATTTT CASTPSGRVPSTDTQYF
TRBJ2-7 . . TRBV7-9 TGTGCCAGCAGCTCTACTTCAGGCAGGTTTCGAGACGAGCAGTACTTC CASSSTSGRFRDEQYF
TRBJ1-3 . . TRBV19 TGTGCCAGTAGCACGGACAGCTCTGGAAACACCATATATTTT CASSTDSSGNTIYF
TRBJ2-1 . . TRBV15 TGTGCCACCAGCAGAGATCTAGGCGGTTCTAGCTCCTACAATGAGCAGTTCTTC CATSRDLGGSSSYNEQFF
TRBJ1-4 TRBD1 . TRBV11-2 TGTGCCAGCAGCTTTGGACAGGGGAATGAAAAACTGTTTTTT CASSFGQGNEKLFF
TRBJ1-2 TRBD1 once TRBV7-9 TGTGCCAGCCGAACGACAGGGGAGTATGGCTACACCTTC CASRTTGEYGYTF
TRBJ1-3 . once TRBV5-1 TGCGCCAGCAGCTTGGCCACCGGGGGAGACTCTGGAAACACCATATATTTT CASSLATGGDSGNTIYF
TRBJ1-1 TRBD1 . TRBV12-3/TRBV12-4 TGTGCCAGCAGCCGACAGGGGGGGACTGAAGCTTTCTTT CASSRQGGTEAFF
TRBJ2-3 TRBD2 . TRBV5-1 TGCGCCAGCAGCTTGTGGGTGAGCGGGGGTAGCACAGATACGCAGTATTTT CASSLWVSGGSTDTQYF
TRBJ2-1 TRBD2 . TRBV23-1 TGCGCCAGCAGTCGAGGAGCGGGATGGTCCTACAATGAGCAGTTCTTC CASSRGAGWSYNEQFF
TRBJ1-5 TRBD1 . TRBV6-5 TGTGCCAGCCGGGGGGACAGGAGCAATCAGCCCCAGCATTTT CASRGDRSNQPQHF
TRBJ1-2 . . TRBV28 TGTGCCAGCAGTTTCCTTACACAGGCCTATGGCTACACCTTC CASSFLTQAYGYTF
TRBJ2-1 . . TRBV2 TGTGCCAGCACCGAACGGGAGCTAGCTAACAATGAGCAGTTCTTC CASTERELANNEQFF
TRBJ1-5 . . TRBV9 TGTGCCAGCAGCTCTAGCGTCGGGGGGCCGTATCAGCCCCAGCATTTT CASSSSVGGPYQPQHF
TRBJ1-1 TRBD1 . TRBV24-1 TGTGCCACCAGTGATCGAACTCGGACAGGGAACACTGAAGCTTTCTTT CATSDRTRTGNTEAFF
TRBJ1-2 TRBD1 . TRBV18 TGTGCCAGCTCTGGCCTAGGGTCAGGGGGCGATAGTGGCTACACCTTC CASSGLGSGGDSGYTF
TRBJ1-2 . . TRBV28 TGTGCCAGCAGTTTAGCGGGGGTTTATGGCTACACCTTC CASSLAGVYGYTF
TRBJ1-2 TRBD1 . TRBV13 TGTGCCAGCAGCTTAACGAGAATCAGGGACAGGGATAACTATGGCTACACCTTC CASSLTRIRDRDNYGYTF
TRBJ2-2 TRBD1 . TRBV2 TGTGCCAGCAGTCCGGGACAGGGGGCCGGGGAGCTGTTTTTT CASSPGQGAGELFF
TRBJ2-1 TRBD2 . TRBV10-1 TGCGCCAGCAGTGAGGGGCTAGCGGGACCTCGCAATGAGCAGTTCTTC CASSEGLAGPRNEQFF
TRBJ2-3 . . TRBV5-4 TGTGCCAGCAGCCTCCCAACAGGCACAGATACGCAGTATTTT CASSLPTGTDTQYF
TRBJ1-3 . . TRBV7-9 TGTGCCAGCAGCTCAGCCGGGACTGGAAACACCATATATTTT CASSSAGTGNTIYF
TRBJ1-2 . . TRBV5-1 TGCGCCAGCAGCCTTACGGGGGGCGAGTATGGCTACACCTTC CASSLTGGEYGYTF
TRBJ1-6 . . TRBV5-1 TGCGCCAGCAGCTTGGAAGGCCAGGAAAATTCACCCCTCCACTTT CASSLEGQENSPLHF
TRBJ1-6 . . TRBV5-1 TGCGCCAGCAGCTTGGATGGACAGACTAATTCACCCCTCCACTTT CASSLDGQTNSPLHF
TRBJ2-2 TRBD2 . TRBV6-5 TGTGCCAGCAGCTCTAGCGGAGCCGGGGAGCTGTTTTTT CASSSSGAGELFF
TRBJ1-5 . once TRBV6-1 TGTGCCAGCAGTGAACGACATATCAATCAGCCCCAGCATTTT CASSERHINQPQHF
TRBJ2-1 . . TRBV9 TGTGCCAGCAGCGAGCATAGGGGCGATTTAAATGAGCAGTTCTTC CASSEHRGDLNEQFF
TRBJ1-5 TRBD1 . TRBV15 TGTGCCACCAGCAGGGACAGGTCGAGTCAGCCCCAGCATTTT CATSRDRSSQPQHF
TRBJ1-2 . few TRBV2 TGTGCCAGCAGTGACCAGGGCGAAGGCTACACCTTC CASSDQGEGYTF
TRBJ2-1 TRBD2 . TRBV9 TGTGCCAGCAGCGTGGAAGGGACTAGCGGGAGTAGGAATGAGCAGTTCTTC CASSVEGTSGSRNEQFF
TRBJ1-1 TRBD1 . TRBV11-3 TGTGCCAGCAGCTCGACAGGGGTGATTACTGAAGCTTTCTTT CASSSTGVITEAFF
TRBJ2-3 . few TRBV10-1 TGCGCCAGCAGTGAGTCCGGGACACCCGATAACACAGATACGCAGTATTTT CASSESGTPDNTDTQYF
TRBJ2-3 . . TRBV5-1 TGCGCCAGCAGAATGGAGTCTAGTTACTCTGGGGATACGCAGTATTTT CASRMESSYSGDTQYF
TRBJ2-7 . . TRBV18 TGTGCCAGCTCACCACCCGTGGGAACAGGCCTATACGAGCAGTACTTC CASSPPVGTGLYEQYF
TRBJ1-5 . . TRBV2 TGTGCCAGCCGAAACCTAGGCAATCAGCCCCAGCATTTT CASRNLGNQPQHF
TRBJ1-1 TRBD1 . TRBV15 TGTGCCACCAGCAGGCCGGACAGGGGGACTGAAGCTTTCTTT CATSRPDRGTEAFF
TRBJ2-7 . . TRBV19 TGTGCCAGTAGTATTGAGGACTCCTACGAGCAGTACTTC CASSIEDSYEQYF
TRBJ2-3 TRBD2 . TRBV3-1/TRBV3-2 TGTGCCAGCAGCCAAGAGGGACTAGCGGGAGGGCCAGCAGATACGCAGTATTTT CASSQEGLAGGPADTQYF
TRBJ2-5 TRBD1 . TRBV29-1 TGCAGCGTTGATGGGACAGGGGAGCAAGGGACCCAGTACTTC CSVDGTGEQGTQYF
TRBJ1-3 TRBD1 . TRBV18 TGTGCCAGCTCACCGGAGACAGGGGAAAACACCATATATTTT CASSPETGENTIYF
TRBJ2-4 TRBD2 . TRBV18 TGTGCCAGCTCACCACCCCTCTTGACTAGCGGGAAAAACATTCAGTACTTC CASSPPLLTSGKNIQYF
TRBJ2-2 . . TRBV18 TGTGCCAGCTCACCACCGAACAGGTACACCGGGGAGCTGTTTTTT CASSPPNRYTGELFF
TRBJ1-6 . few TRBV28 TGTGCCAGCAGGGCCGGGGGATATAATTCACCCCTCCACTTT CASRAGGYNSPLHF
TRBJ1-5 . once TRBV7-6 TGTGCCAGCAGCTTGGGGGGGGATCAGCCCCAGCATTTT CASSLGGDQPQHF